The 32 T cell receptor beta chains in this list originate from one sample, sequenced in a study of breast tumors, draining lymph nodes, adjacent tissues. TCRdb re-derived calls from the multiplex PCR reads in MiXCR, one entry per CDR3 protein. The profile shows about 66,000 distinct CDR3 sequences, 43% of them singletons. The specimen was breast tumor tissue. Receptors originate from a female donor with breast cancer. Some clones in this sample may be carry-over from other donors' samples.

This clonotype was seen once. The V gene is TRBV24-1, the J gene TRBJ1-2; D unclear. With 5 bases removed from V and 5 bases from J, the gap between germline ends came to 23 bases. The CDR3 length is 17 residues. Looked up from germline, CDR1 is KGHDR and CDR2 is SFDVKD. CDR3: CATSASRTGQEEYGYTF. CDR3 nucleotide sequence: TGTGCCACCAGTGCTTCCCGGACGGGTCAGGAAGAATATGGCTACACCTTC.

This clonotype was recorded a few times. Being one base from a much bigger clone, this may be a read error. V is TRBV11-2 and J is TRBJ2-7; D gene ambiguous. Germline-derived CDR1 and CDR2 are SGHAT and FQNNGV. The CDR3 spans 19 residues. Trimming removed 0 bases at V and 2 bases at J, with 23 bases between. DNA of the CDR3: TGTGCCAGCAGCTTAGATTTAAACACTCCTCGTATCTCAGCCTACGAGCAGTACTTC. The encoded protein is CASSLDLNTPRISAYEQYF.

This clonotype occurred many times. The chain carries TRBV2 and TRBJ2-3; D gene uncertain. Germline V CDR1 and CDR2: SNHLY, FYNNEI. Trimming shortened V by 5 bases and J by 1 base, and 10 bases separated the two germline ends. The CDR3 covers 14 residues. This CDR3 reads CASSLLRGTDTQYF. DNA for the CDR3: TGTGCCAGCAGTCTACTTCGGGGCACAGATACGCAGTATTTT.

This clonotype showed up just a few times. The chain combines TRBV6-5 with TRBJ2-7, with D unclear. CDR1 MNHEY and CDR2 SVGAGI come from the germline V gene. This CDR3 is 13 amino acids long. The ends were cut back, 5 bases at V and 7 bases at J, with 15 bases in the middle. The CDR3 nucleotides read TGTGCCAGCAGTCATCTCCATTCTTGGGAGCAGTACTTC. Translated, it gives CASSHLHSWEQYF.

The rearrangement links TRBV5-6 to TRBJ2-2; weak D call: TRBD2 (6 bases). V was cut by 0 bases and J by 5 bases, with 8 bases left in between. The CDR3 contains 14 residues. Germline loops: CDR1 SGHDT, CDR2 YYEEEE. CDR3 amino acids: CASSLELATGELFF. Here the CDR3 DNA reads TGTGCCAGCAGCTTGGAACTAGCTACCGGGGAGCTGTTTTTT.

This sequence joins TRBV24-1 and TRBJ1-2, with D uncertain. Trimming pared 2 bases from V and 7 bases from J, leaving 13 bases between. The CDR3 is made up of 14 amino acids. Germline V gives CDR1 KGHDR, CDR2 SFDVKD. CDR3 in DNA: TGTGCCACCAGTGATTCCGCCCGCATCTGTGGCTACACCTTC. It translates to CATSDSARICGYTF.

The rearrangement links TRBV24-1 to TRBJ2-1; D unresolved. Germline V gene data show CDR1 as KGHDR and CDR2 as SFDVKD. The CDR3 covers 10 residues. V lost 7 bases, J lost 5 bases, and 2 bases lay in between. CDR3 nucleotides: TGTGCCACCAGCAACAATGAGCAGTTCTTC. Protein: CATSNNEQFF.

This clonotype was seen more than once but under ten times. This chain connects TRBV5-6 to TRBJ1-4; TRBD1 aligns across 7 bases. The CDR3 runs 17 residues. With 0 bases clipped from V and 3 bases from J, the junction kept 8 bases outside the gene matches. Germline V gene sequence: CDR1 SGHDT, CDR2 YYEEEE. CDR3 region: CASSLGHRGQPNEKLFF. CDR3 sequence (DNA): TGTGCCAGCAGCTTGGGACATCGGGGACAGCCTAATGAAAAACTGTTTTTT. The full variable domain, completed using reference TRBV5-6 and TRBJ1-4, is DAGVTQSPTHLIKTRGQQVTLRCSPKSGHDTVSWYQQALGQGPQFIFQYYEEEERQRGNFPDRFSGHQFPNYSSELNVNALLLGDSALYLCASSLGHRGQPNEKLFFGSGTQLSVL.

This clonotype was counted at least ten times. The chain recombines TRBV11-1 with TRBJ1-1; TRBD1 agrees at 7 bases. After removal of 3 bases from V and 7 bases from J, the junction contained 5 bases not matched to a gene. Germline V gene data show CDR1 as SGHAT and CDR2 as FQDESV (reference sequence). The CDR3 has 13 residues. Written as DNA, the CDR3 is TGTGCCAGCAGCTTCGGGACAGCCCGTGAAGCTTTCTTT. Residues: CASSFGTAREAFF.

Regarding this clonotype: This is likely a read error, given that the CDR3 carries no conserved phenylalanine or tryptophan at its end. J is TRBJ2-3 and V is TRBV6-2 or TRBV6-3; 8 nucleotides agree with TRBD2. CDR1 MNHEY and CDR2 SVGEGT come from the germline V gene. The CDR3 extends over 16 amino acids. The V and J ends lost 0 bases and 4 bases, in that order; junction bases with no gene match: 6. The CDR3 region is CASSYSGTRAADTQYS. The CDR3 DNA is TGTGCCAGCAGTTACTCCGGGACTAGAGCGGCAGATACGCAGTATTCT.

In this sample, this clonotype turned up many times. CDR3 sequence: CASSPTGGAIFVAYEQYF. In nucleotides, the CDR3 is TGTGCCAGCAGTCCCACCGGGGGGGCCATCTTCGTGGCCTACGAGCAGTACTTC. The chain recombines TRBV6-5 with TRBJ2-7; TRBD2 agrees at 8 bases. The germline V gene encodes CDR1 MNHEY and CDR2 SVGAGI. The V segment lost 5 bases and the J segment 2 bases; nucleotides outside the gene matches: 17. The CDR3 has 18 residues.

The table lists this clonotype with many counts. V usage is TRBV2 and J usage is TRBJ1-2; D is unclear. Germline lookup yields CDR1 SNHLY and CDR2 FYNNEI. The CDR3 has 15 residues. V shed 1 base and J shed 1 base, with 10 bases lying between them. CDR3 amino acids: CASSEGLMSNYGYTF. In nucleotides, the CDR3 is TGTGCCAGCAGTGAAGGGTTAATGAGTAACTATGGCTACACCTTC.

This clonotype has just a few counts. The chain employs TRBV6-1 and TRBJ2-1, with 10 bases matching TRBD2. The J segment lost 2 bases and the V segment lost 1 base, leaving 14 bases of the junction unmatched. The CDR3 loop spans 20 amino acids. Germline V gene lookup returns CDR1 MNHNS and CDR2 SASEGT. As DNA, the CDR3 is TGTGCCAGCAGTGAAGAGGGCCTAGCGGGAGTTAGGAGCGCCTACAATGAGCAGTTCTTC. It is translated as CASSEEGLAGVRSAYNEQFF.

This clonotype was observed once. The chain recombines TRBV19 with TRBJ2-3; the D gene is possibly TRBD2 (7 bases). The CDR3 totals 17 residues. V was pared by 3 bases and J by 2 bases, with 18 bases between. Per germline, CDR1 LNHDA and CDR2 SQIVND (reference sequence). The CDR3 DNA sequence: TGTGCCAGTAGTATTTTGGGAGGGGGGCAGTACACAGATACGCAGTATTTT. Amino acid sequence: CASSILGGGQYTDTQYF.

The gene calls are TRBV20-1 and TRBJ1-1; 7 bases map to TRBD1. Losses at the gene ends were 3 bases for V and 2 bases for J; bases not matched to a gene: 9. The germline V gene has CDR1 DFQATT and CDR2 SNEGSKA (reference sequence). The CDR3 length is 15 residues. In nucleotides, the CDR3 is TGCAGTGCTAGCCCCAGGGGGAACCTTAACACTGAAGCTTTCTTT. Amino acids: CSASPRGNLNTEAFF.

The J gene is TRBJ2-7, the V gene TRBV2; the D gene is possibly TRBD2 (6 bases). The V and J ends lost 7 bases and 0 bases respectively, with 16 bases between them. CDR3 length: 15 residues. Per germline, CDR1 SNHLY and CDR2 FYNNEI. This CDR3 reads CASIGTAGDSYEQYF. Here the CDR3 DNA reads TGTGCCAGCATAGGAACAGCGGGTGACTCCTACGAGCAGTACTTC.

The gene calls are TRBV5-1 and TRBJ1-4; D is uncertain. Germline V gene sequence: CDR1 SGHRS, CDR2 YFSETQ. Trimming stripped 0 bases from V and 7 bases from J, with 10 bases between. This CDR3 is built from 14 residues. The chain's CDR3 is CASSLEHPGEKLFF. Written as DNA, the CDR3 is TGCGCCAGCAGCTTGGAGCACCCGGGTGAAAAACTGTTTTTT.

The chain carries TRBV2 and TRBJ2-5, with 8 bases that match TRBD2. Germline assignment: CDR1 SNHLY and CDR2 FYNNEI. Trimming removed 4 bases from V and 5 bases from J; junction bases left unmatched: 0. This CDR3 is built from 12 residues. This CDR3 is CASSGGRETQYF. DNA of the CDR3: TGTGCCAGCAGTGGCGGGAGGGAGACCCAGTACTTC.

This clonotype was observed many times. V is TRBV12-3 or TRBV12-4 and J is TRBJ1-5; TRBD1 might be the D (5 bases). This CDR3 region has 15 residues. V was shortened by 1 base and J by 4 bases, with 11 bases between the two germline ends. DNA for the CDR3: TGTGCCAGCAGTTTAGGCGGGGGGAAGAATCAGCCCCAGCATTTT. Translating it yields CASSLGGGKNQPQHF.

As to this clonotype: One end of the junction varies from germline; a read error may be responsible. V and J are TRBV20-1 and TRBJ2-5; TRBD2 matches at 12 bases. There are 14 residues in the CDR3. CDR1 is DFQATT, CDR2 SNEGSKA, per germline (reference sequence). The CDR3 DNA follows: TGCAGTGATCCTATGACTAGCGGGGGTCGCTCCGAAAACTTC. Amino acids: CSDPMTSGGRSENF.

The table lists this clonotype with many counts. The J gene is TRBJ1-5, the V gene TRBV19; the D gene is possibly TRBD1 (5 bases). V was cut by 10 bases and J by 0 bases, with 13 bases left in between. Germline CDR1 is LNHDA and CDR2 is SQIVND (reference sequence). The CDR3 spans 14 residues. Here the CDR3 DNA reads TGTGCCACGGAGACAGACTTTAGCAATCAGCCCCAGCATTTT. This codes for CATETDFSNQPQHF.

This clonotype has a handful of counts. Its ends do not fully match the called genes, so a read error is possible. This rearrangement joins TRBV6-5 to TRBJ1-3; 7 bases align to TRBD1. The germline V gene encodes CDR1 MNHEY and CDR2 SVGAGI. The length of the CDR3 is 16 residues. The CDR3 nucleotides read TGTGCCAGCAGTCACTCGACCACAGGGGCCGGAAACACCATATATTTT. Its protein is CASSHSTTGAGNTIYF.

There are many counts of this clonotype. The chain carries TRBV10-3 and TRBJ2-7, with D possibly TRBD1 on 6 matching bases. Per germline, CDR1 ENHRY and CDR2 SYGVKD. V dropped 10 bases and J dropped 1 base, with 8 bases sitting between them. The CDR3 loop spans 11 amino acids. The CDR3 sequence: CATTGSYEQYF. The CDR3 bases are TGTGCCACCACAGGGTCCTACGAGCAGTACTTC.

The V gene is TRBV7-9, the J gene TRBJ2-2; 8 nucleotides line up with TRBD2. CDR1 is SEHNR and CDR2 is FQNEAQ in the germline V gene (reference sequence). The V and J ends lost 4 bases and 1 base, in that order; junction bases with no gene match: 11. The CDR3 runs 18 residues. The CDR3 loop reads CASSSLDGRALNTGELFF. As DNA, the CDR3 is TGTGCCAGCAGCTCCCTGGACGGGAGGGCCCTGAACACCGGGGAGCTGTTTTTT.

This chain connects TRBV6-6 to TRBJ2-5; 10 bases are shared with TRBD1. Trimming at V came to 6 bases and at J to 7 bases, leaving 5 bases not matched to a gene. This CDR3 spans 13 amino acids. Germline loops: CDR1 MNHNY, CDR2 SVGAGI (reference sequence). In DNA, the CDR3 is TGTGCCAGCAGGCAAGGACAGGGGGTGACCCAGTACTTC. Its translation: CASRQGQGVTQYF.

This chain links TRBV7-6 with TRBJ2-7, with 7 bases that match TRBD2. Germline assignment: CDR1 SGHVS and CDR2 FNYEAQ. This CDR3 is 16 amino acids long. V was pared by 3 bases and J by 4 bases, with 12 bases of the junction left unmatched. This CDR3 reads CASSLGYWDYRYEQYF. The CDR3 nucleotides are TGTGCCAGCAGCTTGGGTTATTGGGACTATAGATACGAGCAGTACTTC.

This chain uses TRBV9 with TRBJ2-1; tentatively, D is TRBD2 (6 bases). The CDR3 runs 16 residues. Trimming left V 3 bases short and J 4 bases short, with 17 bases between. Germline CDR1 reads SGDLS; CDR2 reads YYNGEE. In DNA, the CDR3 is TGTGCCAGCAGCGAGTCCACGGGGGAAGGGTACAATGAGCAGTTCTTC. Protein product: CASSESTGEGYNEQFF.

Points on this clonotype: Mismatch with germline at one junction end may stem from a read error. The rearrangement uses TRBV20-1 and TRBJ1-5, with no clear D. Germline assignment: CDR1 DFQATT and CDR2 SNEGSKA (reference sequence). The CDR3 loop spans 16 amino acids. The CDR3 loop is CSARIQRDRYNEPQHF. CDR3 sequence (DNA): TGCAGTGCTAGAATTCAGCGGGATAGGTACAATGAGCCCCAGCATTTT.

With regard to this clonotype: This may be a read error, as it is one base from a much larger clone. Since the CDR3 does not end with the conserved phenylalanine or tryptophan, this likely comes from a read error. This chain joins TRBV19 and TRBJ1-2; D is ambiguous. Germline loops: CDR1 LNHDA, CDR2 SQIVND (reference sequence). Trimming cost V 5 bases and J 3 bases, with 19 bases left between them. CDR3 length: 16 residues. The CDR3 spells CASSSRTEIRDYGYTS. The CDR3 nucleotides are TGTGCCAGTAGTTCCCGGACGGAAATTAGGGACTATGGCTACACCTCC.

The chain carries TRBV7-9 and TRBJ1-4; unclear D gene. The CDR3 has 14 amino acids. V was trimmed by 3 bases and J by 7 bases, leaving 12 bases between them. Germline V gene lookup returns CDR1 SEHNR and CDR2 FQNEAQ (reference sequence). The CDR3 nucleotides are TGTGCCAGCAGCTTCCAGGCGGGATTTGAAAAACTGTTTTTT. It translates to CASSFQAGFEKLFF.

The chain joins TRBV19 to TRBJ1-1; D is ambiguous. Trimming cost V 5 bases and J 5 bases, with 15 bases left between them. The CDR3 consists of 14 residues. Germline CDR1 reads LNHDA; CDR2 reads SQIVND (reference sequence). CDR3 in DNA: TGTGCCAGTAGTGTTCAAAGAGGGTATACTGAAGCTTTCTTT. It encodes CASSVQRGYTEAFF.

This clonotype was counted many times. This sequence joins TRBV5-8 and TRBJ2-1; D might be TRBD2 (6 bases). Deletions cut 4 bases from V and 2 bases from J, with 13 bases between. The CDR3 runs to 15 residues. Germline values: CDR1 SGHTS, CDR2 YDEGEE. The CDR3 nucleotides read TGTGCCAGCAGCATCGACGGGAGTGCCTACAATGAGCAGTTCTTC. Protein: CASSIDGSAYNEQFF. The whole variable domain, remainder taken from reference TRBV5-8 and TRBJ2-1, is EAGVTQSPTHLIKTRGQQATLRCSPISGHTSVYWYQQALGLGLQFLLWYDEGEERNRGNFPPRFSGRQFPNYSSELNVNALELEDSALYLCASSIDGSAYNEQFFGPGTRLTVL.